Each of the 32 T cell receptor beta chains below was sequenced from the same sample in a study of blood T cell repertoires in COVID-19. TCRdb's table, derived via immunoSEQ multiplex PCR, lists solely in-frame clones and lacks some. The sample includes roughly 300,000 clones, 92% of them seen just once. The source material was PBMCs or T cells enriched from blood (not recorded which). The receptor source for this set is a woman aged 30 to 39 who had recovered from COVID-19.

The chain couples TRBV11-3 to TRBJ2-3; no clear D. Germline lookup yields CDR1 SGHNT and CDR2 YENEEA. This CDR3 contains 14 residues. The V gene lost 0 bases and the J gene lost 0 bases, with 4 bases spanning the gap. The CDR3 DNA reads as TGTGCCAGCAGCTTAGATTCGAGCACAGATACGCAGTATTTT. Translated: CASSLDSSTDTQYF.

CDR3 nucleotides: TGCGCCAGCAGCCAGGACAGGGTTAATTCACCCCTCCACTTT. Encoded protein: CASSQDRVNSPLHF. The chain recombines TRBV4-1 with TRBJ1-6, with TRBD1 matching 8 bases. J lost 6 bases, V lost 3 bases, and 1 base had no gene match. CDR1 is MGHRA and CDR2 is YSYEKL in the germline V gene. The CDR3 runs 14 residues.

The chain uses TRBV6-5 and TRBJ1-1, with a weak D call TRBD1 (6 bases). This CDR3 region has 15 residues. V was shortened by 0 bases and J by 5 bases, with 13 bases between the two germline ends. From germline, CDR1 is MNHEY and CDR2 SVGAGI. The CDR3, as DNA: TGTGCCAGCAGTTACTCGTACAGGGCGGGTACTGAAGCTTTCTTT. As protein: CASSYSYRAGTEAFF.

The chain couples TRBV7-6 to TRBJ2-5; 8 bases map to TRBD2. Germline V gene sequence: CDR1 SGHVS, CDR2 FNYEAQ. V lost 5 bases, J lost 5 bases, and 7 bases stayed unmatched. The CDR3 sequence is 14 residues long. CDR3 nucleotide sequence: TGTGCCAGCAGCCCCGGGACTAGTTTCGAGACCCAGTACTTC. As protein: CASSPGTSFETQYF. Full variable domain (remainder filled in from reference TRBV7-6 and TRBJ2-5): GAGVSQSPRYKVTKRGQDVALRCDPISGHVSLYWYRQALGQGPEFLTYFNYEAQQDKSGLPNDRFSAERPEGSISTLTIQRTEQRDSAMYRCASSPGTSFETQYFGPGTRLLVL.

The chain combines TRBV2 with TRBJ1-1; D is uncertain. Germline V CDR1 and CDR2: SNHLY, FYNNEI. This CDR3 has 13 residues. V lost 8 bases and J 0 bases, leaving 10 bases between the germline ends. CDR3 in DNA: TGTGCCAGCTCGTTTGCGATGAACACTGAAGCTTTCTTT. Translating gives CASSFAMNTEAFF.

The V and J genes are TRBV3-1 (or the pseudogene TRBV3-2) and TRBJ1-2, with D perhaps TRBD1 (6 bases). V was pared by 3 bases and J by 0 bases, with 14 bases between. CDR3 size: 16 residues. CDR1 LGHDT and CDR2 YNNKEL come from the germline V gene (reference sequence). CDR3 amino acids: CASSQGGLGANYGYTF. The CDR3 coding sequence is TGTGCCAGCAGCCAGGGGGGGCTTGGAGCTAACTATGGCTACACCTTC.

This chain joins TRBV28 and TRBJ2-7, with a weak D call TRBD1 (6 bases). Trimming shortened V by 3 bases and J by 2 bases, and 11 bases separated the two germline ends. Germline CDR1 reads MDHEN; CDR2 reads SYDVKM. This CDR3 is 14 amino acids long. CDR3 DNA sequence: TGTGCCAGCAGTTTGGACAGCCTAACCTACGAGCAGTACTTC. As protein: CASSLDSLTYEQYF.

The chain joins TRBV18 to TRBJ1-4; 9 nucleotides line up with TRBD1. The CDR3 has 15 residues. Germline V CDR1 and CDR2: KGHSH, LQKENI. The V gene end was trimmed by 6 bases and the J gene end by 7 bases; junction bases not matched to a gene: 9. The CDR3 loop reads CASSLQGASIEKLFF. Here the CDR3 DNA reads TGTGCCAGCTCTCTACAGGGGGCTAGCATTGAAAAACTGTTTTTT.

The chain has TRBV10-3 and TRBJ1-2; D is unclear. This CDR3 region has 14 residues. Germline values: CDR1 ENHRY, CDR2 SYGVKD. Trimming removed 0 bases at V and 4 bases at J, with 9 bases between. The CDR3: CAISESIEGYGYTF. The CDR3 DNA reads as TGTGCCATCAGTGAGTCTATTGAGGGCTATGGCTACACCTTC.

The V gene is TRBV7-2, the J gene TRBJ1-6; 9 bases align to TRBD1. There are 16 residues in the CDR3. Per the germline V gene, CDR1 is SGHTA and CDR2 is FQGNSA. V shed 0 bases and J 10 bases; nucleotides not matched to a gene: 7. The CDR3 is CASSLAMTGGGSPLHF. In DNA form, the CDR3 reads TGTGCCAGCAGCTTAGCAATGACAGGGGGAGGATCACCCCTCCACTTT.

CDR3 sequence reads: CASSLGQGSEQYF. The DNA of the CDR3 is TGCGCCAGCAGCTTGGGACAGGGAAGCGAGCAGTACTTC. The rearrangement uses TRBV5-1 and TRBJ2-7; 7 nucleotides align to TRBD1. Germline V CDR1 and CDR2: SGHRS, YFSETQ. The length of the CDR3 is 13 residues. Unmatched junction bases numbered 3, after V lost 0 bases and J lost 6 bases.

CDR3 bases: TGTGCCAGCAGTTACTCTACCTACGAGCAGTACTTC. Translating it yields CASSYSTYEQYF. The gene calls are TRBV6-6 and TRBJ2-7; no reliable D call. Trimming took off 0 bases at V and 2 bases at J, with 2 bases between the two ends. Germline CDR1 and CDR2: MNHNY and SVGAGI (reference sequence). The CDR3 runs to 12 residues.

The chain links TRBV4-1 to TRBJ1-1; 8 positions agree with TRBD1. CDR1 is MGHRA, CDR2 YSYEKL, per germline. The CDR3 runs to 15 residues. The V and J ends lost 1 base and 6 bases, in that order; junction bases with no gene match: 7. The CDR3 DNA is TGCGCCAGCAGCCAAGGAGACAGGGGCATCTCTGAAGCTTTCTTT. As protein: CASSQGDRGISEAFF.

The chain combines TRBV18 with TRBJ1-5; D unresolved. The V and J ends lost 4 bases and 6 bases respectively, with 7 bases between them. The length of the CDR3 is 12 residues. Germline V CDR1 and CDR2: KGHSH, LQKENI. This CDR3 reads CASSHGVQPQHF. The CDR3 coding sequence is TGTGCCAGCTCACACGGGGTTCAGCCCCAGCATTTT.

The J gene is TRBJ2-5, the V gene TRBV3-1 (or the pseudogene TRBV3-2), with 9 bases identical to TRBD2. The CDR3 extends over 17 amino acids. Trimming cost V 0 bases and J 5 bases; bases outside gene matches: 10. Per germline, CDR1 LGHDT and CDR2 YNNKEL (reference sequence). The CDR3 spells CASSQDRPAGGWETQYF. The CDR3 nucleotides are TGTGCCAGCAGCCAAGATCGTCCAGCGGGGGGTTGGGAGACCCAGTACTTC.

The genes are TRBV4-1 and TRBJ1-5; D call uncertain. Between the trimmed V and J ends, which lost 0 bases and 0 bases, there was a span of 9 bases. The CDR3 totals 16 residues. The germline V gene encodes CDR1 MGHRA and CDR2 YSYEKL. This CDR3 is CASSQDKSYSNQPQHF. CDR3 bases: TGCGCCAGCAGCCAAGATAAGAGTTATAGCAATCAGCCCCAGCATTTT.

This clone was observed a handful of times. The V gene is TRBV4-1, the J gene TRBJ1-4; 9 bases map to TRBD1. J gave up 8 bases and V 3 bases, and 10 bases lay outside the gene matches. CDR3 size: 16 residues. The germline CDR1 and CDR2 sequences are MGHRA and YSYEKL. CDR3 in DNA: TGCGCCAGCAGCCAGAACCAACAGGGGGCGCGAGAAAAACTGTTTTTT. Its translation is CASSQNQQGAREKLFF.

This clone has just one count. J is TRBJ1-1 and V is TRBV6-1; 7 bases match TRBD1. The CDR3 is 18 residues long. With V trimmed by 3 bases and J by 1 base, 14 bases remained unmatched. CDR1 is MNHNS, CDR2 SASEGT, per germline. The CDR3 reads CASSDSLVLGGANTEAFF. In nucleotides, the CDR3 is TGTGCCAGCAGTGATTCCTTGGTTTTAGGGGGCGCGAACACTGAAGCTTTCTTT.

The chain employs TRBV13 and TRBJ2-1; possible D gene TRBD2, 6 bases. With 3 bases removed from V and 0 bases from J, the gap between germline ends came to 12 bases. Germline CDR1 reads PRHDT; CDR2 reads FYEKMQ (reference sequence). The CDR3 totals 16 residues. CDR3 DNA: TGTGCCAGCAGCTTTGTCGGGAGTACCTCCTACAATGAGCAGTTCTTC. Translated: CASSFVGSTSYNEQFF.

Only a few counts were recorded for this clone. The V gene is TRBV28, the J gene TRBJ1-5; no definite D call. Trimming pared 10 bases from V and 0 bases from J, leaving 10 bases between. Germline CDR1 and CDR2: MDHEN and SYDVKM. CDR3 length: 13 amino acids. CDR3 DNA: TGTGCCACCCGACGGGATAGCAATCAGCCCCAGCATTTT. It codes for CATRRDSNQPQHF.

The chain couples TRBV13 to TRBJ1-1; maybe TRBD1 (6 bases). The CDR3 has 14 amino acids. V gave up 6 bases and J gave up 7 bases, with 18 bases separating them. Germline V gene sequence: CDR1 PRHDT, CDR2 FYEKMQ (reference sequence). In nucleotides, the CDR3 is TGTGCCAGCAGTCCAATAGGGGGTGGCGGTGAAGCTTTCTTT. Amino acids: CASSPIGGGGEAFF.

This chain links TRBV30 with TRBJ2-5; D is undetermined. V was shortened by 2 bases and J by 5 bases, with 3 bases between the two germline ends. CDR1 is GTSNPN, CDR2 SVGIG, per germline (reference sequence). This CDR3 comprises 10 residues. The DNA for the CDR3 is TGTGCCTGGAGTCGGGAGACCCAGTACTTC. Residues: CAWSRETQYF.

The chain joins TRBV24-1 to TRBJ1-4, with 10 bases that match TRBD1. Germline lookup yields CDR1 KGHDR and CDR2 SFDVKD. The CDR3 covers 16 residues. The V segment lost 4 bases and the J segment 8 bases; nucleotides outside the gene matches: 9. The CDR3 loop is CATSDRGTGDREKLFF. The CDR3 DNA reads as TGTGCCACCAGTGACCGAGGGACAGGGGATCGGGAAAAACTGTTTTTT.

CDR3 DNA sequence: TGTGCCAGCAGAAACACCGGGACTGCTATCTCCTACGAGCAGTACTTC. Residues: CASRNTGTAISYEQYF. The chain uses TRBV28 and TRBJ2-7; D may be TRBD2 (6 bases). Germline V gene lookup returns CDR1 MDHEN and CDR2 SYDVKM. The CDR3 runs to 16 residues. Trimming took off 6 bases at V and 0 bases at J, with 18 bases between the two ends.

The V and J genes are TRBV18 and TRBJ1-5, with a possible D match to TRBD1 (6 bases). With 4 bases removed from V and 2 bases from J, the gap between germline ends came to 9 bases. This CDR3 is 14 amino acids long. Germline V gene lookup returns CDR1 KGHSH and CDR2 LQKENI. CDR3 bases: TGTGCCAGCTCACGACCAGGGGGCAATCAGCCCCAGCATTTT. Its translation is CASSRPGGNQPQHF.

In its sample, this clone was seen once. The chain carries TRBV7-2 and TRBJ1-2, with a tentative D call TRBD1 (5 bases). The V end lost 5 bases, the J end lost 3 bases, and 16 bases lay between the germline ends. Per the germline V gene, CDR1 is SGHTA and CDR2 is FQGNSA. The CDR3 consists of 15 residues. CDR3 residues: CASSPYLAGHYGYTF. CDR3 DNA sequence: TGTGCCAGCAGCCCCTACCTGGCAGGGCACTATGGCTACACCTTC. Drawing the rest from reference TRBV7-2 and TRBJ1-2, the complete variable domain is GAGVSQSPSNKVTEKGKDVELRCDPISGHTALYWYRQSLGQGLEFLIYFQGNSAPDKSGLPSDRFSAERTGGSVSTLTIQRTQQEDSAVYLCASSPYLAGHYGYTFGSGTRLTVV.

This clone is a singleton in its sample. The V gene is TRBV13, the J gene TRBJ1-1; 10 nucleotides line up with TRBD1. The length of the CDR3 is 13 residues. Germline assignment: CDR1 PRHDT and CDR2 FYEKMQ (reference sequence). Trimming took 5 bases from V and 4 from J; bases not matched to a gene: 1. The CDR3 reads CASSRTGGTEAFF. In DNA form, the CDR3 reads TGTGCCAGCAGCCGGACAGGGGGCACTGAAGCTTTCTTT.

The chain joins TRBV7-2 to TRBJ2-3; D perhaps matches TRBD2 (6 bases). The CDR3 sequence is 17 residues long. V was pared by 7 bases and J by 2 bases, with 22 bases between. The germline V gene has CDR1 SGHTA and CDR2 FQGNSA. This chain's CDR3 is CASNEPDYLVHTDTQYF. In DNA form, the CDR3 reads TGTGCCAGCAACGAACCGGACTATCTAGTTCACACAGATACGCAGTATTTT.

The chain links TRBV5-1 to TRBJ2-1, with 7 bases that match TRBD2. The V and J ends lost 3 bases and 2 bases, in that order; junction bases with no gene match: 8. CDR3 length: 16 residues. CDR1 and CDR2 from the germline V gene are SGHRS and YFSETQ. The CDR3 coding sequence is TGCGCCAGCAGCTACGGGCCCGGGACTACCTACAATGAGCAGTTCTTC. It is translated as CASSYGPGTTYNEQFF.

This clone was picked up one time. This chain connects TRBV5-4 to TRBJ2-3; 9 positions match TRBD2. Germline V gives CDR1 SGHNT, CDR2 YYREEE (reference sequence). J was trimmed by 2 bases and V by 4 bases; bases with no gene match: 8. CDR3 size: 16 residues. CDR3 nucleotides: TGTGCCAGCAGCAAAAAGCGGGAGGACTTCACAGATACGCAGTATTTT. Its translation is CASSKKREDFTDTQYF.

This chain uses TRBV10-3 with TRBJ1-1, with no clear D. CDR3 size: 13 residues. Trimming stripped 7 bases from V and 4 bases from J, with 13 bases between. Per the germline V gene, CDR1 is ENHRY and CDR2 is SYGVKD. The CDR3 spells CAINPERGTEAFF. Written as DNA, the CDR3 is TGTGCCATCAATCCCGAACGGGGCACTGAAGCTTTCTTT.

The chain uses TRBV10-3 and TRBJ2-7; 14 bases map to TRBD2. Germline CDR1 is ENHRY and CDR2 is SYGVKD. The CDR3 runs 16 residues. Trimming took 0 bases from V and 4 from J; bases not matched to a gene: 2. The DNA of the CDR3 is TGTGCCATCAGTGAGTCGGGGACTAGCGGGAGTTACGAGCAGTACTTC. This codes for CAISESGTSGSYEQYF.